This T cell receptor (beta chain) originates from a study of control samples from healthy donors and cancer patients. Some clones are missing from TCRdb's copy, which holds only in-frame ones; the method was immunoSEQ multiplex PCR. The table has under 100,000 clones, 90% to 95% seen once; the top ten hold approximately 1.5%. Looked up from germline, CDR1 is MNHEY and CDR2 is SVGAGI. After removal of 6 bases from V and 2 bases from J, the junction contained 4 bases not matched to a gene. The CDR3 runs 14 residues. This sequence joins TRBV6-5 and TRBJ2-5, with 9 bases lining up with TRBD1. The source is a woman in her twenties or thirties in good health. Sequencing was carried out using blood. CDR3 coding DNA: TGTGCCAGCAGCCAGGGACAGGGACAAGAGACCCAGTACTTC. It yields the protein CASSQGQGQETQYF.